One and the same sample provided the 17 T cell receptor beta chains below, sequenced in a study of blood T cell repertoires in COVID-19. Profiled with immunoSEQ multiplex PCR; TCRdb holds only in-frame clones, not every one. The repertoire holds about 240,000 clones, approximately 86% seen once, with around 3% in the top ten. The sample comprised PBMCs or T cells enriched from blood (not recorded which). The receptor set was obtained from a woman in her thirties or forties with acute COVID-19.

CDR3 sequence: CASSQTSGSVETQYF. The DNA of the CDR3 is TGTGCCAGCAGCCAGACTAGCGGGAGCGTCGAGACCCAGTACTTC. The chain uses TRBV14 and TRBJ2-5; TRBD2 aligns across 12 bases. Germline CDR1 SGHDN, CDR2 FVKESK. The CDR3 sequence is 15 residues long. Unmatched junction bases numbered 4, after V lost 3 bases and J lost 5 bases.

The chain has TRBV9 and TRBJ2-1, with 7 bases fitting TRBD2. The CDR3 covers 16 residues. V was pared by 3 bases and J by 6 bases, with 12 bases of the junction left unmatched. Germline CDR1 SGDLS, CDR2 YYNGEE. CDR3 in DNA: TGTGCCAGCAGCGCTCGGGGGGAACTAGGAGGCAATGAGCAGTTCTTC. Residues: CASSARGELGGNEQFF.

This rearrangement joins TRBV11-2 to TRBJ2-1; 9 bases are a match to TRBD2. The CDR3 runs 16 residues. V gave up 5 bases and J gave up 1 base; unmatched junction bases: 6. Germline V gene lookup returns CDR1 SGHAT and CDR2 FQNNGV. The CDR3 sequence: CASSPLTSGSYNEQFF. For the CDR3, the DNA is TGTGCCAGCAGCCCCTTGACTAGCGGATCCTACAATGAGCAGTTCTTC.

This clone was counted once. This rearrangement joins TRBV15 to TRBJ1-6; no clear D gene. CDR1 LNHNV and CDR2 YYDKDF come from the germline V gene (reference sequence). V lost 0 bases and J 13 bases, leaving 10 bases between the germline ends. There are 13 residues in the CDR3. CDR3 coding DNA: TGTGCCACCAGCAGAGATAAGATGGGCCCCCTCCACTTT. It specifies CATSRDKMGPLHF.

This chain uses TRBV24-1 with TRBJ2-1, with TRBD2 matching over 9 bases. J was trimmed by 8 bases and V by 0 bases; bases with no gene match: 7. The CDR3 extends over 16 amino acids. Germline CDR1 is KGHDR and CDR2 is SFDVKD. The CDR3 nucleotides read TGTGCCACCAGTGATTTGAGGTCTAGCGGGAATTATGAGCAGTTCTTC. Protein: CATSDLRSSGNYEQFF.

The chain is built from TRBV2 and TRBJ1-2, with D possibly matching TRBD1 (6 bases). This CDR3 is built from 15 residues. The V gene lost 4 bases and the J gene lost 4 bases, with 16 bases spanning the gap. The germline CDR1 and CDR2 sequences are SNHLY and FYNNEI. DNA of the CDR3: TGTGCCAGCAGTGTCAAGACCGGGACAATCTATGGCTACACCTTC. Its translation: CASSVKTGTIYGYTF.

V is TRBV7-8 and J is TRBJ2-7; D possibly corresponds to TRBD2 (5 bases). The CDR3 is 16 residues long. The V gene's germline CDR1 is SGHVS and CDR2 FQNEAQ. The V end was cut by 2 bases, the J end by 3 bases, with 17 bases between. Here the CDR3 DNA reads TGTGCCAGCAGCTTACAACCTTTGGGAGTCGGCTACGAGCAGTACTTC. Encoded protein: CASSLQPLGVGYEQYF.

J is TRBJ2-2 and V is TRBV5-1, with D possibly matching TRBD1 (6 bases). The CDR3 sequence is 14 residues long. Germline loops: CDR1 SGHRS, CDR2 YFSETQ. V was cut by 4 bases and J by 4 bases, with 11 bases left in between. DNA for the CDR3: TGCGCCAGCAGCGGCGGACAGCTCACCGGGGAGCTGTTTTTT. Its protein is CASSGGQLTGELFF.

This clone was picked up one time. The chain couples TRBV5-8 to TRBJ2-7; 10 nucleotides align to TRBD1. Unmatched junction bases numbered 4, after V lost 2 bases and J lost 5 bases. This CDR3 contains 14 residues. Germline-derived CDR1 and CDR2 are SGHTS and YDEGEE. The CDR3 is CASSFRDRGHEQYF. The CDR3, as DNA: TGTGCCAGCAGCTTTCGGGACAGGGGCCACGAGCAGTACTTC.

The chain's CDR3 is CASSSQLADNEQFF. The CDR3 nucleotides read TGTGCCAGCAGCTCTCAACTAGCGGACAATGAGCAGTTCTTC. The chain recombines TRBV11-2 with TRBJ2-1; 8 bases agree with TRBD2. V was clipped by 4 bases and J by 5 bases; unmatched bases: 4. Germline V gene sequence: CDR1 SGHAT, CDR2 FQNNGV. This CDR3 is 14 amino acids long.

For this clone: Additional DNA sequences in this sample encode the identical CDR3. This chain links TRBV7-2 with TRBJ2-1, with 10 bases identical to TRBD2. The V and J ends lost 4 bases and 4 bases, in that order; junction bases with no gene match: 1. Germline V gene data show CDR1 as SGHTA and CDR2 as FQGNSA. There are 14 residues in the CDR3. CDR3 loop: CASSSGLAYNEQFF. In DNA form, the CDR3 reads TGTGCCAGCAGCTCGGGACTAGCGTACAATGAGCAGTTCTTC.

In nucleotides, the CDR3 is TGTGCCAGCAGTGGGAGATCCTCCTACGAGCAGTACTTC. Encoded protein: CASSGRSSYEQYF. V is TRBV2 and J is TRBJ2-7, with D hard to call. The CDR3 covers 13 residues. V was cut by 4 bases and J by 0 bases, with 7 bases left in between. CDR1 is SNHLY, CDR2 FYNNEI, per germline.

This clone has just one count. The chain links TRBV9 to TRBJ2-7; TRBD2 agrees at 14 bases. Germline V lookup: CDR1 SGDLS, CDR2 YYNGEE. The CDR3 covers 17 residues. The junction had 8 bases not matched to a gene; V was cut back by 4 bases and J by 2 bases. The CDR3 region is CASSQRGGLAGAYEQYF. The CDR3 nucleotides read TGTGCCAGCAGCCAGAGAGGGGGACTAGCGGGAGCCTACGAGCAGTACTTC.

This chain links TRBV7-2 with TRBJ2-7; 7 bases are a match to TRBD1. Germline V gives CDR1 SGHTA, CDR2 FQGNSA. V trimming: 2 bases; J trimming: 2 bases; junction bases outside the gene matches: 3. CDR3 length equals 14 residues. CDR3 protein: CASSLTTGTYEQYF. The CDR3, as DNA: TGTGCCAGCAGCTTAACGACAGGGACCTACGAGCAGTACTTC.

This chain connects TRBV24-1 to TRBJ2-3, with 14 nucleotides matching TRBD2. V lost 11 bases to trimming and J lost 4 bases; unmatched junction nucleotides: 10. The CDR3 consists of 16 residues. CDR1 is KGHDR, CDR2 SFDVKD, per germline. CDR3 region: CASFFGTSGSSDTQYF. The DNA of the CDR3 is TGTGCCAGCTTCTTTGGGACTAGCGGGAGCTCAGATACGCAGTATTTT.

This clone came up once. This chain links TRBV5-1 with TRBJ1-6; no clear D gene. Germline V CDR1 and CDR2: SGHRS, YFSETQ. The length of the CDR3 is 16 residues. Trimming removed 0 bases from V and 10 bases from J, with 17 bases in between. The CDR3 region is CASSLGLGEPKSPLHF. DNA of the CDR3: TGCGCCAGCAGCTTGGGTCTCGGGGAGCCCAAATCACCCCTCCACTTT.

The chain carries TRBV14 and TRBJ1-1, with 10 bases fitting TRBD1. This CDR3 comprises 15 residues. V was clipped by 4 bases and J by 9 bases; unmatched bases: 11. CDR1 and CDR2 (germline): SGHDN, FVKESK. The CDR3 DNA is TGTGCCAGCAGCCTTTTGACAGGGGGCCACAAACAAGCTTTCTTT. Protein: CASSLLTGGHKQAFF. Looking up the rest from reference TRBV14 and TRBJ1-1 gives the full variable domain: EAGVTQFPSHSVIEKGQTVTLRCDPISGHDNLYWYRRVMGKEIKFLLHFVKESKQDESGMPNNRFLAERTGGTYSTLKVQPAELEDSGVYFCASSLLTGGHKQAFFGQGTRLTVV.